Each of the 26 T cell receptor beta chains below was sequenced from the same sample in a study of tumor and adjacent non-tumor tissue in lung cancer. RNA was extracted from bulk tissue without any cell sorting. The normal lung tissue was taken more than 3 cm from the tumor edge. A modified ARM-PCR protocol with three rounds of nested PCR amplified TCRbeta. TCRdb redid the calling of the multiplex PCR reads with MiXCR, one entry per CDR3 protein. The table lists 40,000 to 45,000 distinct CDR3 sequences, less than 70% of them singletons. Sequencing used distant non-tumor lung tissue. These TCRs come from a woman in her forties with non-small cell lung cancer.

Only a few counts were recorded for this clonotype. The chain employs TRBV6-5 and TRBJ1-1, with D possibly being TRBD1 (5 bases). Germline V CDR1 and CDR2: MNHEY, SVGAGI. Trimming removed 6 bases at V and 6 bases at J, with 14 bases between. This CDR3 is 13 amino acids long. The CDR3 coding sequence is TGTGCCAGCAGAGCCCTTAACAGGTCTGAAGCTTTCTTT. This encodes CASRALNRSEAFF.

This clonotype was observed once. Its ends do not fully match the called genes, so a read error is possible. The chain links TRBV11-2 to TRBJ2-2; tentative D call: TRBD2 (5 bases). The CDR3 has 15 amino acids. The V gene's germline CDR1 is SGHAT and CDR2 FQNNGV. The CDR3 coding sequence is TGTGCTAGCAGCCCCGAAAATCAGTACACCGGGGAGCTGTCTTTT. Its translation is CASSPENQYTGELSF.

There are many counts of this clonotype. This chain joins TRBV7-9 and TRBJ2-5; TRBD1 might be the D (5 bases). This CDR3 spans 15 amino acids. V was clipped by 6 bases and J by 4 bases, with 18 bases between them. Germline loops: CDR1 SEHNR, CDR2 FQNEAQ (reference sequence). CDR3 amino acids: CASRPIDRVRETQYF. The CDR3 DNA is TGTGCCAGCAGACCCATAGACAGAGTGAGAGAGACCCAGTACTTC.

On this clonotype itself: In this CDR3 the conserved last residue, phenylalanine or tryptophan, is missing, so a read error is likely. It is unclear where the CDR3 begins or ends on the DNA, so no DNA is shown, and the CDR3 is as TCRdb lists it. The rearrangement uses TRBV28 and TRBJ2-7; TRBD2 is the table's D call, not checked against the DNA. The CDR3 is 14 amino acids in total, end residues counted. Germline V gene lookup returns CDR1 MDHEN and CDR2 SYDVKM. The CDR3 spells CASKALAGGQSLYL.

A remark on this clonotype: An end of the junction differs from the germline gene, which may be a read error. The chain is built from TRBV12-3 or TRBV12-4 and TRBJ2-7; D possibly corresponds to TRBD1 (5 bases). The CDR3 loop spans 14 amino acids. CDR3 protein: CASSFAVGPNEQCF. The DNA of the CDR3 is TGTGCCAGCAGTTTCGCGGTGGGGCCGAACGAGCAGTGCTTC.

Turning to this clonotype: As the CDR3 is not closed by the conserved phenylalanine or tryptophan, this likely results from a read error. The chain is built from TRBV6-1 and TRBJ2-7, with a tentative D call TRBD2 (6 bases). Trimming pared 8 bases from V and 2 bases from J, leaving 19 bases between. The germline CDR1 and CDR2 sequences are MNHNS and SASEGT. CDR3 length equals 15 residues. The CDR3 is CASRRDIDTTYEQYL. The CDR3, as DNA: TGTGCCAGCCGGAGGGATATAGATACAACCTACGAGCAGTACTTA.

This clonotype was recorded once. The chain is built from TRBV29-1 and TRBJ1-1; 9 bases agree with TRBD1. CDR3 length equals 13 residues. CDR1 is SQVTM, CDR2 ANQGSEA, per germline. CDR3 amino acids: CRAVGQGNTEAFF. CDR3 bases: TGCAGGGCCGTGGGACAGGGGAACACTGAAGCTTTCTTT.

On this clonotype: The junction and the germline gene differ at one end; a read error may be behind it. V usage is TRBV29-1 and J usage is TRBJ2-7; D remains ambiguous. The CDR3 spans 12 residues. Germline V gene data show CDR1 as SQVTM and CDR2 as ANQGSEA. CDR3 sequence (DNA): TGCAACCTTGAGCTTGATTCCTACGAGCAGTGCTTC. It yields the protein CNLELDSYEQCF.

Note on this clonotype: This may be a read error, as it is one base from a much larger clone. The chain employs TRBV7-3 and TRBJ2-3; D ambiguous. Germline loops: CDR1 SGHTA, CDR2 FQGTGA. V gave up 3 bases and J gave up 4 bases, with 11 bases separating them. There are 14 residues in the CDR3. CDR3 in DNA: TGTGCCAGCAGCTTTTCGGTGGGGTCAGATACGCAGTATTTT. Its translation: CASSFSVGSDTQYF.

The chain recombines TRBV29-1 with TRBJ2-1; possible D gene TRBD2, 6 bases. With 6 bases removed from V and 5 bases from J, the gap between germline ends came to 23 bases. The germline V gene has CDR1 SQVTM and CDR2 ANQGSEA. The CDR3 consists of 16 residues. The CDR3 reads CSVVGGISVLHNEQFF. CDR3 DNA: TGCAGCGTGGTAGGCGGGATTAGCGTTCTACACAATGAGCAGTTCTTC.

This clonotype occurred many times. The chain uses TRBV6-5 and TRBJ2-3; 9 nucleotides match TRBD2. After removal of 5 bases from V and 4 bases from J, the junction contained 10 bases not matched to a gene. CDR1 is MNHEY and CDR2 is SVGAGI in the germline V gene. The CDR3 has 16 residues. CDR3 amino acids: CASSPVVGGGADTQYF. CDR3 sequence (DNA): TGTGCCAGCAGTCCAGTTGTGGGCGGGGGGGCAGATACGCAGTATTTT.

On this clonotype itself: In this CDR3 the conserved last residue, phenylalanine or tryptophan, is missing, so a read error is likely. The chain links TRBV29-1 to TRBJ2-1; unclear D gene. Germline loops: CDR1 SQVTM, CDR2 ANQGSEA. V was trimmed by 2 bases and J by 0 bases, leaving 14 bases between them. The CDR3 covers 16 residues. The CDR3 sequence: CSVEYPGRRSYNEQFL. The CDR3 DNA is TGCAGCGTTGAATATCCCGGACGCCGCTCCTACAATGAGCAGTTCCTC.

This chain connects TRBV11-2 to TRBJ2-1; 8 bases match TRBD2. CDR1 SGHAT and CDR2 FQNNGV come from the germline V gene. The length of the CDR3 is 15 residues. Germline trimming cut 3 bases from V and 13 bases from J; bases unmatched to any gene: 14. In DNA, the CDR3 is TGTGCCAGCAGCTTTTCGGCTAGCGGGTACAGTGAACAGTTCTTC. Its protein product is CASSFSASGYSEQFF.

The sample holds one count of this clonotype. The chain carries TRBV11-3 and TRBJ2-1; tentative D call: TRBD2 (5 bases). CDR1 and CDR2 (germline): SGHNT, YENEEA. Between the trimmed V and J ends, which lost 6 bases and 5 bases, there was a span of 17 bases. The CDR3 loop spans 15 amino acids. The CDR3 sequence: CASRTRPGEHNEQFF. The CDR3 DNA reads TGTGCCAGCAGAACCCGCCCCGGGGAGCACAATGAGCAGTTCTTC.

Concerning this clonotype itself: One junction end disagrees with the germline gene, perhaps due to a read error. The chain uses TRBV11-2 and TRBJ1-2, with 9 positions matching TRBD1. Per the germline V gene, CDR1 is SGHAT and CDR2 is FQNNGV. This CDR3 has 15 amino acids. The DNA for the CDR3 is TGCCAGCAGCTTAGAGGAGGGGGGACAGGGCCCGGCTACACCTTC. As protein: CQQLRGGGTGPGYTF.

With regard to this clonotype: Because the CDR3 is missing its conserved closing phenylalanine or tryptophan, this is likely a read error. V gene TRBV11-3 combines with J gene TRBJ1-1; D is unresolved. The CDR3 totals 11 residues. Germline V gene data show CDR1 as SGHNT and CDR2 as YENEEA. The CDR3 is CANSLRREAFS. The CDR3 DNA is TGTGCCAACAGCCTGCGGCGTGAAGCTTTCTCT.

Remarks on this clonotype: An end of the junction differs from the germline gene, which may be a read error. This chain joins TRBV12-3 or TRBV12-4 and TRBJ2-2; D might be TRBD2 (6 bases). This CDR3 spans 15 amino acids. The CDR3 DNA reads TGTGCCAGCAGTTTCGATGGGACTGTCACCGGGAAGCTGTTTTTT. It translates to CASSFDGTVTGKLFF.

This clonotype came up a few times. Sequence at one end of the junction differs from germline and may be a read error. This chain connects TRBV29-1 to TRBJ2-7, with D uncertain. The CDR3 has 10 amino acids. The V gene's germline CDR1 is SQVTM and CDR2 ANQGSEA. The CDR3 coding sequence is TGCATCGTTAAGGATGTCGAGCAGTACTTC. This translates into CIVKDVEQYF.

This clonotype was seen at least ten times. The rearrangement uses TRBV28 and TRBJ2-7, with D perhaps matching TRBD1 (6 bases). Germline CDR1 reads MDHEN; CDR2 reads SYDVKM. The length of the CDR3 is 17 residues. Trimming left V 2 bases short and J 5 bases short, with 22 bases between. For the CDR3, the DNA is TGTGCCAGCAGTTTAAAGGGGGTTAGTTGGGGGTACAACGAGCAGTACTTC. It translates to CASSLKGVSWGYNEQYF.

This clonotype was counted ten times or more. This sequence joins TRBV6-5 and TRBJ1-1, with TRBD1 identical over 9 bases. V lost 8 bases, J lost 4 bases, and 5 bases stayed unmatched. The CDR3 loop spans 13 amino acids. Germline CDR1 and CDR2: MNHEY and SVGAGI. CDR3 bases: TGTGCCAGCCGGGACAGGGCAAGCACTGAAGCTTTCTTT. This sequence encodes CASRDRASTEAFF.

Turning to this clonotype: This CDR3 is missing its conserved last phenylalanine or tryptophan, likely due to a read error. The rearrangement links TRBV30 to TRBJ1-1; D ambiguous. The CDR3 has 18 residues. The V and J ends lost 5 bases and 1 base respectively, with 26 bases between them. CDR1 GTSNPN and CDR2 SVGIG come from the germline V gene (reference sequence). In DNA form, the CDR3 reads TGTGCCTGGCTTAAATCCCCGACACGTAGGCCGGGGAACACTGAAGCTTTCTCT. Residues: CAWLKSPTRRPGNTEAFS.

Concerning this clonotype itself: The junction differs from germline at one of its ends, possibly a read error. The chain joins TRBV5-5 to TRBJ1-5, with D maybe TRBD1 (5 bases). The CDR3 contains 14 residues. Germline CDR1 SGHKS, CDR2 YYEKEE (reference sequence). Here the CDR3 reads CASSLQGANQPQHF. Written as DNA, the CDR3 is TGCGCCAGCAGCTTGCAGGGCGCAAATCAGCCCCAGCATTTT.

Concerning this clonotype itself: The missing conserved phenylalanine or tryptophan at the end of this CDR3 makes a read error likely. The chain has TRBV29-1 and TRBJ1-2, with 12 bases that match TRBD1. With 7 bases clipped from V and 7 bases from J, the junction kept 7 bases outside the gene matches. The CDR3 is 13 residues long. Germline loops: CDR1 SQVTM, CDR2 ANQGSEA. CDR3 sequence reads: CSALGQGALGYTL. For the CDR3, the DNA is TGCAGCGCTCTGGGACAGGGGGCGCTTGGCTACACCCTC.

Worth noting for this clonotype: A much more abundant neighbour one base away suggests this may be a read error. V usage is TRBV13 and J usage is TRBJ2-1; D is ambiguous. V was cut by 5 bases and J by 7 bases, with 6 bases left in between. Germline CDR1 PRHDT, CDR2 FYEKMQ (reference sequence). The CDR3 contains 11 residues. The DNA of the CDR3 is TGTGCCAGCAGCGAAAGGAATGAGCAGTTCTTC. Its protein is CASSERNEQFF.

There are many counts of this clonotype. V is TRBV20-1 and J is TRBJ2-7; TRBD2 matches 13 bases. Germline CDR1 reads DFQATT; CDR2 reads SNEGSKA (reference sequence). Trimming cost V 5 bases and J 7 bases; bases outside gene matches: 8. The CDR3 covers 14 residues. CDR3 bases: TGCAGTGCTCTTCGGACTAGCGGGAGTAGGGAGCAGTACTTC. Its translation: CSALRTSGSREQYF.

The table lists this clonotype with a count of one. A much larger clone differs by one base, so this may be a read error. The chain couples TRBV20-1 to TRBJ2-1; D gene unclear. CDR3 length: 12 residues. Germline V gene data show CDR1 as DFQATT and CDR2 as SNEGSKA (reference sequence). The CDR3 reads CSASDDYSEQFF. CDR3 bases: TGCAGTGCATCGGACGATTACAGTGAGCAGTTCTTC.